This TCR beta chain derives from a study of T cell responses to AZD1222 COVID-19 vaccine. Looking at the study overall: Combined were second doses at about 4 or about 12 weeks. Study observations and caveats: Variant regions that are unmutated are reportedly the target of nearly half of spike-specific TCRs.

In this sample, this clone turned up a few times. Its antigen is not identified. Sequenced by immunoSEQ multiplex PCR; TCRdb stores in-frame clones only, minus some. The sample lists about 68,000 clones, almost 90% occurring once. Germline assignment: CDR1 LGHNA and CDR2 YNFKEQ. V lost 3 bases and J 8 bases, leaving 21 bases between the germline ends. CDR3 length equals 16 residues. This specimen was peripheral blood, taken on day 0 of AZD1222 vaccination. The chain joins TRBV4-2 to TRBJ2-3; TRBD2 is a possible D gene (5 bases). The clonotype originates from an adult in good health. The CDR3 is CASSHDSASPLGTQYF. CDR3 bases: TGTGCCAGCAGCCATGACTCAGCTAGCCCCCTGGGTACGCAGTATTTT.